This T cell receptor (beta chain) was documented in a study of blood T cell repertoires in COVID-19. The protocol was immunoSEQ multiplex PCR, while the TCRdb copy is restricted to in-frame clones and leaves out a portion. Of around 100,000 clones in the sample, around 90% are singletons; the top ten hold 15% to 20%. Sequencing was done on a sample of peripheral blood. The sequence derives from a woman aged 80 or over in a cohort sampled during active COVID-19.

The CDR3 loop reads CASSLDGTSGETQYF. The CDR3 region has the DNA TGTGCCAGCAGCTTAGACGGGACTAGCGGAGAGACCCAGTACTTC. The chain recombines TRBV7-9 with TRBJ2-5; 11 nucleotides align to TRBD2. This CDR3 region has 15 residues. J was trimmed by 4 bases and V by 1 base; bases with no gene match: 2. In germline, CDR1 is SEHNR, CDR2 FQNEAQ (reference sequence).